This T cell receptor (beta chain) was profiled in a study of blood T cell repertoires in COVID-19. The CDR3 contains 19 residues. Germline CDR1 and CDR2: SGHRS and YFSETQ. The data were produced by immunoSEQ multiplex PCR, yet TCRdb's version contains in-frame clones alone and is incomplete. Here the sample spans about 36,000 clones, roughly 80% being singletons. On this clone itself: The germline gene is not matched at one end of the junction; a read error may be the cause.

The genes are TRBV5-1 and TRBJ1-3, with D possibly matching TRBD1 (6 bases). Specimen: peripheral blood. The receptor's source is a man in his sixties with active COVID-19. Here the CDR3 DNA reads TGCGCCAGCAGGTTGGATGGACCCTCAGGGGCGATCTCTGGAAACACCATATATTTT. It codes for CASRLDGPSGAISGNTIYF.